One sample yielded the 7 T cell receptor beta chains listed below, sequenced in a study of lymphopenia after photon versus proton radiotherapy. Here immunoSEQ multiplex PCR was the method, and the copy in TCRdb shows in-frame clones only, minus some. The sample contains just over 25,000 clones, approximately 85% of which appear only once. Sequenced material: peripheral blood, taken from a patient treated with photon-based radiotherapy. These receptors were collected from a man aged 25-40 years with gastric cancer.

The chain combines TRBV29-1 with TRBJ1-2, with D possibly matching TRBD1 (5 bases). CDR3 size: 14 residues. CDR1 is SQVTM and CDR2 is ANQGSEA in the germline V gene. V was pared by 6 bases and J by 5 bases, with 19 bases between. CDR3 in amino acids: CSVQGVRDDYGYTF. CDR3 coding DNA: TGCAGCGTCCAGGGAGTTCGGGATGATTATGGCTACACCTTC.

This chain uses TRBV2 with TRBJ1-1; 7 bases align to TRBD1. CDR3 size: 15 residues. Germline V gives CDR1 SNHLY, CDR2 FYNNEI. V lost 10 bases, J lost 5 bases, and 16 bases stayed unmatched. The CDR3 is CATTGAGLTRTEAFF. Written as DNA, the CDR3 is TGTGCCACCACAGGGGCAGGTCTAACGAGGACTGAAGCTTTCTTT.

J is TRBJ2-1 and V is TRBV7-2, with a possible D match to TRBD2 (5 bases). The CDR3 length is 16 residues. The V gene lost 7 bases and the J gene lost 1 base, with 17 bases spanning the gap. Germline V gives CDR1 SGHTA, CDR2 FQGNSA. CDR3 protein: CASTERATASYNEQFF. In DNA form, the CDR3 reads TGTGCCAGCACCGAGAGGGCAACCGCATCCTACAATGAGCAGTTCTTC.

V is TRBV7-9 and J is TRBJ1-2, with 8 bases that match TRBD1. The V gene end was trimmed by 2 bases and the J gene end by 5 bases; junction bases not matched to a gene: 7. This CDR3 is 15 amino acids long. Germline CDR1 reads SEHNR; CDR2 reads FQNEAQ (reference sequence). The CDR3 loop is CASSLTQGALYGYTF. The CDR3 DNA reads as TGTGCCAGCAGCTTAACCCAGGGGGCGTTGTATGGCTACACCTTC.

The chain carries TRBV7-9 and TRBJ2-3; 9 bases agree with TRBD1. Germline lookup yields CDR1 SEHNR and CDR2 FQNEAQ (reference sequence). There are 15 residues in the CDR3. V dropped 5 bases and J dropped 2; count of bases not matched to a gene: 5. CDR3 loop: CASSNRDRDTDTQYF. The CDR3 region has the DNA TGTGCCAGCAGCAACCGGGACAGGGACACAGATACGCAGTATTTT.

The chain's CDR3 is CASSLYATIQETQYF. The DNA of the CDR3 is TGTGCCAGCAGCTTATACGCAACTATACAAGAGACCCAGTACTTC. J is TRBJ2-5 and V is TRBV7-9; unclear D gene. V was pared by 2 bases and J by 2 bases, with 12 bases between. The CDR3 spans 15 residues. From germline, CDR1 is SEHNR and CDR2 FQNEAQ (reference sequence).

For the CDR3, the DNA is TGTGCCAGCAGCTTAGGGACTAGCGCGAATATGGGGGAGCAGTTCTTC. It is translated as CASSLGTSANMGEQFF. The chain carries TRBV11-3 and TRBJ2-1, with TRBD2 matching over 9 bases. The CDR3 has 16 amino acids. Germline CDR1 reads SGHNT; CDR2 reads YENEEA. J gave up 10 bases and V 1 base, and 11 bases lay outside the gene matches.